This entry lists 3 T cell receptor beta chains sequenced from one sample in a study of blood T cell repertoires in COVID-19. The data were produced by immunoSEQ multiplex PCR, yet TCRdb's version contains in-frame clones alone and is incomplete. The table has 55,000 to 65,000 clones, around 80% seen once. Sample: peripheral blood. Source of these receptors: a man in his sixties with acute or convalescent COVID-19.

The chain is built from TRBV24-1 and TRBJ2-1, with TRBD1 identical over 10 bases. In germline, CDR1 is KGHDR, CDR2 SFDVKD. The CDR3 totals 16 residues. The junction had 10 bases not matched to a gene; V was cut back by 7 bases and J by 5 bases. This chain's CDR3 is CATSAPAGTGDNEQFF. The DNA for the CDR3 is TGTGCCACCAGCGCCCCCGCCGGGACAGGGGACAATGAGCAGTTCTTC.

The chain couples TRBV5-1 to TRBJ1-3; TRBD1 agrees at 10 bases. The CDR3 contains 16 residues. The ends lost 0 bases at V and 2 bases at J; junction bases unmatched: 2. Germline CDR1 and CDR2: SGHRS and YFSETQ. DNA of the CDR3: TGCGCCAGCAGCTTGGAGACAGGGGGCACTGGAAACACCATATATTTT. Residues: CASSLETGGTGNTIYF.

The J gene is TRBJ2-3, the V gene TRBV28; tentative D call: TRBD2 (7 bases). V gave up 2 bases and J gave up 4 bases, with 16 bases separating them. Germline-derived CDR1 and CDR2 are MDHEN and SYDVKM. The CDR3 runs 16 residues. The CDR3 here is CASSLGASGGADTQYF. CDR3 in DNA: TGTGCCAGCAGTTTAGGGGCGTCGGGGGGCGCAGATACGCAGTATTTT. Looking up the rest from reference TRBV28 and TRBJ2-3 gives the full variable domain: DVKVTQSSRYLVKRTGEKVFLECVQDMDHENMFWYRQDPGLGLRLIYFSYDVKMKEKGDIPEGYSVSREKKERFSLILESASTNQTSMYLCASSLGASGGADTQYFGPGTRLTVL.